This T cell receptor beta chain was retrieved from a study of regulatory T cells in long-lasting Graves disease. Whole-study results and caveats: Preferential use of TRBV28, TRBJ1-2 and TRBJ2-5 was seen in persistent disease.

The germline gives CDR1 SGHDT, CDR2 YYEEEE. V lost 2 bases, J lost 4 bases, and 16 bases lay in between. The CDR3 is 16 residues long. Sequencing libraries for TCR beta were prepared with iRepertoire HTBI primers and Arm-PCR of CDR3 regions. TCRdb processed the multiplex PCR reads anew with MiXCR; each CDR3 protein has one entry. This table has approximately 540,000 distinct CDR3 sequences, around 13% appearing once. Time point in this sample: newly diagnosed GD, antithyroid drugs for less than 3 months. Isolated PBMC RNA provided the starting material for the TCR library. This clonotype was picked up a small number of times. The antigen is unknown. A further study also used this sample, focusing on T cells in Graves' hyperthyroidism and ophthalmopathy. As that report states: Researchers found most expanded thyroid clonotypes above 0.001 in blood as well. Ophthalmopathy prediction by the model preceded onset by a median about 6.5 months.

This clonotype was obtained from a woman in her 30s with Graves disease. The rearrangement links TRBV5-6 to TRBJ1-3; D uncertain. The specimen was peripheral blood mononuclear cells (PBMCs), collected at new diagnosis, from a patient treated with antithyroid drugs. In DNA form, the CDR3 reads TGTGCCAGCAGCTTTGGGCGACATATGGCGGGAAACACCATATATTTT. It encodes CASSFGRHMAGNTIYF.